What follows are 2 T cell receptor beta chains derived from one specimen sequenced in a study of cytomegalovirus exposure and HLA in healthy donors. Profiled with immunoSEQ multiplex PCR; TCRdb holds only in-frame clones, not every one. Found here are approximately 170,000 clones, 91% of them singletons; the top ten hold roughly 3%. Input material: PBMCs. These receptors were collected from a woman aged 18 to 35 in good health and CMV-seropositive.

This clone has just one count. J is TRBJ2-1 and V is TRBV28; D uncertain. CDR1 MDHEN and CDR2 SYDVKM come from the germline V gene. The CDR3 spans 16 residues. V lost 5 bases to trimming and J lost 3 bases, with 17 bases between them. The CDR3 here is CASSHYQKSVYNEQFF. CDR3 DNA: TGTGCCAGCAGTCACTACCAAAAGAGCGTCTACAATGAGCAGTTCTTC.

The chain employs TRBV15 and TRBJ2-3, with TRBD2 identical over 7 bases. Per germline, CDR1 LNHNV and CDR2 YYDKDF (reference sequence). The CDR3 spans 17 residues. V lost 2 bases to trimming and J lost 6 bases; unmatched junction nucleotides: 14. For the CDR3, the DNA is TGTGCCACCAGCAGATCGGGTGACTGGGGGGGATCGGATACGCAGTATTTT. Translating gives CATSRSGDWGGSDTQYF.